Listed below are T cell receptor beta chains from one sample, sequenced in a study of neurological immune-mediated disorders. TCRdb analysed the 5' RACE reads with MiXCR anew, one entry per CDR3 protein. The sample contains around 69,000 distinct CDR3 sequences, about 9.4% of which appear only once. Sequencing used PBMCs. The receptors were gathered from a young man in good health. Each CDR3 is given with its conserved first and last residue. D genes are given only for firm matches. Size values are once, few and many counts, or a class for expanded clones, and some rows have none.

clone_size j_call d_call v_call cdr3_aa cdr3_nt
many TRBJ2-6 . TRBV20-1 CSASLRGKGFSGANVLTF TGCAGTGCTAGCCTCCGCGGGAAGGGTTTCTCTGGGGCCAACGTCCTGACTTTC
. TRBJ2-5 TRBD1 TRBV20-1 CSAQGQGLFETQYF TGCAGTGCCCAGGGACAGGGACTTTTCGAGACCCAGTACTTC
many TRBJ2-5 TRBD2 TRBV18 CASSRLGGNLGTQYF TGTGCCAGCTCCCGTCTGGGAGGGAACCTTGGGACCCAGTACTTC
many TRBJ1-2 . TRBV7-9 CASSLEYYGYTF TGTGCCAGCAGCTTAGAATACTATGGCTACACCTTC
many TRBJ2-7 TRBD1 TRBV29-1 CSVGDRQGVHEQYF TGCAGCGTTGGTGATAGACAGGGGGTCCACGAGCAGTACTTC
many TRBJ2-1 . TRBV20-1 CSARAGGGPNEQFF TGCAGTGCTAGAGCCGGTGGAGGGCCCAATGAGCAGTTCTTC
many TRBJ2-3 . TRBV7-9 CASSSLGAGSTDTQYF TGTGCCAGCAGCAGCCTAGGGGCGGGGAGCACAGATACGCAGTATTTT
many TRBJ2-5 . TRBV7-3 CASSPGTQETQYF TGTGCCAGTAGTCCCGGGACCCAAGAGACCCAGTACTTC
. TRBJ2-7 . TRBV20-1 CSAPALGYEQYF TGCAGTGCCCCGGCGCTCGGCTACGAGCAGTACTTC
few TRBJ2-7 . TRBV6-5 CASRAVGPYEQYF TGTGCCAGCAGAGCCGTCGGGCCCTACGAGCAGTACTTC
many TRBJ1-2 TRBD1 TRBV11-2 CASSAPGGDYGYTF TGTGCCAGCAGCGCCCCAGGGGGAGACTATGGCTACACCTTC
many TRBJ2-5 . TRBV5-1 CASSLASLSQETQYF TGCGCCAGCAGCTTGGCCAGCCTCAGCCAAGAGACCCAGTACTTC
many TRBJ2-1 TRBD2 TRBV20-1 CSARGWTSGRAQVGEQFF TGCAGTGCTAGAGGTTGGACTAGCGGGAGGGCCCAAGTTGGTGAGCAGTTCTTC
many TRBJ1-2 TRBD1 TRBV29-1 CSATGAYGYTF TGCAGCGCTACAGGGGCCTATGGCTACACCTTC
many TRBJ2-1 TRBD2 TRBV7-6 CASSLAQYLKLAGTSNEQFF TGTGCCAGCAGCTTAGCCCAATACCTAAAACTAGCGGGAACCTCCAATGAGCAGTTCTTC
many TRBJ1-2 TRBD1 TRBV3-1 CASSQTGGTSNYGYTF TGTGCCAGCAGCCAGACAGGGGGCACCTCTAACTATGGCTACACCTTC
many TRBJ2-2 TRBD1 TRBV5-1 CASSLYRGTNTGELFF TGCGCCAGCAGCTTATACAGGGGCACGAACACCGGGGAGCTGTTTTTT